This entry is about one T cell receptor beta chain. Its specificity is unknown. Anyone with autoimmune disease history or systemic immunosuppression was excluded. This specimen comes from a study of OX40 agonist ivuxolimab in advanced cancers. Study findings and constraints: More expanded clones were found, on average, in CD8+ than in CD4+ T cells.

Some clones are missing from TCRdb's copy, which holds only in-frame ones; the method was immunoSEQ multiplex PCR. This table has tens of thousands of clones, 65% to 90% appearing once. This clonotype was obtained from an adult with an advanced solid tumor such as melanoma, head and neck, liver or kidney cancer. Sequencing was performed on CD4+ or CD8+ T cells sorted from blood, taken in a trial of the OX40 agonist ivuxolimab.

The CDR3 nucleotides read TGTGCCAGCAGGACGACTAGCGGGACCTACGAGCAGTACTTC. It is translated as CASRTTSGTYEQYF. This chain joins TRBV6-6 and TRBJ2-7; TRBD2 agrees at 11 bases. This CDR3 has 14 residues. Unmatched junction bases numbered 3, after V lost 6 bases and J lost 2 bases. From germline, CDR1 is MNHNY and CDR2 SVGAGI (reference sequence).